The T cell receptor (beta chain) described here comes from a study of blood T cells in healthy people across ages. Per-sample yields of isolated PBMCs were at least 6 million. Samples each yielded at least 5.5 micrograms of total RNA. Study results and limitations: Significant beta diversity loss was already apparent by age approximately 38, declining roughly linearly. Greater diversity and more naive CD4+ cells were seen in long-lived donors than in aged donors.

With a J-beta primer mix and a sample-barcoded 5' primer, a second PCR ran about 7 to 12 cycles. TCRdb called the 5' RACE reads again in MiXCR, with one record for every CDR3 protein. The profile shows 700,000 or so distinct CDR3 sequences, roughly 43% of them singletons. The length of the CDR3 is 16 residues. J gave up 5 bases and V 1 base, and 5 bases lay outside the gene matches. Germline V gene sequence: CDR1 PRHDT, CDR2 FYEKMQ (reference sequence). Of note for this clonotype: Its antigen is currently unknown.

Sequencing input: blood. The clonotype comes from an older man in good health. V is TRBV13 and J is TRBJ1-3; TRBD1 matches 10 bases. The CDR3: CASSLAGTGERNTIYF. CDR3 nucleotide sequence: TGTGCCAGCAGCTTAGCCGGGACAGGGGAGCGAAACACCATATATTTT.